Each of the 30 T cell receptor beta chains below was sequenced from the same sample in a study of T cell responses to AZD1222 COVID-19 vaccine. Some clones are missing from TCRdb's copy, which holds only in-frame ones; the method was immunoSEQ multiplex PCR. The data contain approximately 150,000 clones, less than 95% of them singletons. Sequenced material: peripheral blood, taken 28 days after the second AZD1222 dose. These receptors were obtained from an adult who received the AZD1222 COVID-19 vaccine.

This clone was detected ten times or more. The V and J genes are TRBV5-1 and TRBJ1-5; D remains unclear. There are 14 residues in the CDR3. V gave up 6 bases and J gave up 2 bases, with 12 bases separating them. In germline, CDR1 is SGHRS, CDR2 YFSETQ. The CDR3 here is CASKEGSGNQPQHF. CDR3 sequence (DNA): TGCGCCAGCAAAGAGGGAAGTGGCAATCAGCCCCAGCATTTT.

The chain joins TRBV6-5 to TRBJ2-3, with a possible D match to TRBD2 (5 bases). The CDR3 runs 16 residues. From germline, CDR1 is MNHEY and CDR2 SVGAGI. V lost 2 bases, J lost 0 bases, and 12 bases lay in between. As DNA, the CDR3 is TGTGCCAGCAGTTACGACGGACTCGCTAGCACAGATACGCAGTATTTT. Translated, it gives CASSYDGLASTDTQYF.

The chain is built from TRBV7-6 and TRBJ2-4; D not certain. The CDR3 covers 13 residues. Trimming removed 4 bases from V and 12 bases from J, with 16 bases in between. Germline values: CDR1 SGHVS, CDR2 FNYEAQ. CDR3 loop: CASSSGEAENQYF. The CDR3 DNA reads TGTGCCAGCAGCTCCGGCGAGGCCGAAAATCAGTACTTC.

This clone ranks as medium-sized. J is TRBJ2-3 and V is TRBV15; 8 bases align to TRBD2. There are 15 residues in the CDR3. V was pared by 8 bases and J by 0 bases, with 7 bases of the junction left unmatched. Germline CDR1 and CDR2: LNHNV and YYDKDF (reference sequence). The CDR3 is CATRRGGVSTDTQYF. The CDR3 nucleotides read TGTGCCACCCGACGGGGGGGCGTGAGCACAGATACGCAGTATTTT.

The chain employs TRBV5-1 and TRBJ2-3; 10 bases fit TRBD2. The CDR3 consists of 18 residues. V gave up 3 bases and J gave up 3 bases; unmatched junction bases: 13. Looked up from germline, CDR1 is SGHRS and CDR2 is YFSETQ. This CDR3 is CASSSLGLTSGETDTQYF. CDR3 nucleotides: TGCGCCAGCAGCTCCCTCGGGTTAACTAGCGGGGAAACAGATACGCAGTATTTT.

This clone was seen once. The V and J genes are TRBV9 and TRBJ1-5; possibly TRBD1 for D (6 bases). Trimming removed 8 bases from V and 6 bases from J, with 15 bases in between. In germline, CDR1 is SGDLS, CDR2 YYNGEE. The CDR3 is 13 residues long. The CDR3, as DNA: TGTGCCAGTTTAGGGGGGAGTTTTCAGCCCCAGCATTTT. As protein: CASLGGSFQPQHF.

This chain connects TRBV6-5 to TRBJ2-3; D perhaps matches TRBD2 (6 bases). This CDR3 is 15 amino acids long. The V gene's germline CDR1 is MNHEY and CDR2 SVGAGI. Deletions cut 0 bases from V and 2 bases from J, with 9 bases between. The CDR3 reads CASSYSRGYTDTQYF. CDR3 DNA sequence: TGTGCCAGCAGTTACTCGCGGGGTTACACAGATACGCAGTATTTT.

The J gene is TRBJ2-7, the V gene TRBV9; 11 bases align to TRBD2. The V segment lost 0 bases and the J segment 3 bases; nucleotides outside the gene matches: 5. The CDR3 is made up of 16 amino acids. The germline V gene has CDR1 SGDLS and CDR2 YYNGEE. DNA of the CDR3: TGTGCCAGCAGCGTAGGCGGGACTAGCGGTTTCTACGAGCAGTACTTC. It is translated as CASSVGGTSGFYEQYF.

The V gene is TRBV3-1 (or the pseudogene TRBV3-2), the J gene TRBJ2-5; 7 bases map to TRBD1. The CDR3 length is 16 residues. The germline gives CDR1 LGHDT, CDR2 YNNKEL (reference sequence). V shed 4 bases and J 3 bases; nucleotides not matched to a gene: 11. As DNA, the CDR3 is TGTGCCAGCAGCCGCGGCCGGGCAGGGGGAAAAGAGACCCAGTACTTC. It yields the protein CASSRGRAGGKETQYF.

The CDR3 loop reads CASTGLAGRKTNGLFF. For the CDR3, the DNA is TGTGCCAGTACGGGACTAGCGGGGAGGAAAACAAATGGTCTGTTCTTC. The gene calls are TRBV19 and TRBJ2-1; 13 bases align to TRBD2. V lost 7 bases, J lost 15 bases, and 18 bases stayed unmatched. Germline V gene sequence: CDR1 LNHDA, CDR2 SQIVND (reference sequence). This CDR3 is built from 16 residues.

V is TRBV19 and J is TRBJ2-5, with TRBD2 as a possible D gene (6 bases). CDR1 is LNHDA and CDR2 is SQIVND in the germline V gene (reference sequence). The CDR3 extends over 15 amino acids. V lost 3 bases to trimming and J lost 2 bases, with 13 bases between them. Written as DNA, the CDR3 is TGTGCCAGTAGTATTTACACGCGGGGACAAGAGACCCAGTACTTC. It is translated as CASSIYTRGQETQYF.

This chain uses TRBV3-1 (or the pseudogene TRBV3-2) with TRBJ1-2; unclear D gene. The V and J ends lost 0 bases and 1 base respectively, with 6 bases between them. This CDR3 has 14 residues. Germline assignment: CDR1 LGHDT and CDR2 YNNKEL (reference sequence). The CDR3 region has the DNA TGTGCCAGCAGCCAAGATCGGAATAACTATGGCTACACCTTC. Encoded protein: CASSQDRNNYGYTF.

The J gene is TRBJ2-1, the V gene TRBV3-1 (or the pseudogene TRBV3-2); 8 nucleotides line up with TRBD2. Germline V gives CDR1 LGHDT, CDR2 YNNKEL (reference sequence). The junction had 4 bases not matched to a gene; V was cut back by 4 bases and J by 8 bases. The CDR3 has 13 amino acids. The CDR3 region is CASSPSAGDEQFF. CDR3 bases: TGTGCCAGCAGCCCATCAGCGGGAGATGAGCAGTTCTTC.

The chain joins TRBV5-1 to TRBJ2-5; a weak D match, TRBD1 (6 bases). The germline gives CDR1 SGHRS, CDR2 YFSETQ. Trimming took 4 bases from V and 2 from J, leaving 9 bases between them. The CDR3 contains 13 residues. The CDR3 reads CASSTGQQETQYF. The DNA of the CDR3 is TGCGCCAGCAGCACCGGACAGCAAGAGACCCAGTACTTC.

The J gene is TRBJ2-3, the V gene TRBV28; 8 nucleotides agree with TRBD2. CDR3 length equals 14 residues. V lost 6 bases to trimming and J lost 2 bases; unmatched junction nucleotides: 4. Germline CDR1 is MDHEN and CDR2 is SYDVKM. The DNA of the CDR3 is TGTGCCAGCAGACCGGGAGGGGACACAGATACGCAGTATTTT. Protein product: CASRPGGDTDTQYF.

Note on this clone: The sample has other DNA sequences that encode this CDR3 too. The chain combines TRBV18 with TRBJ1-5; 9 nucleotides match TRBD1. The trim removed 3 bases at V and 4 bases at J, leaving 1 base unmatched. Germline CDR1 and CDR2: KGHSH and LQKENI. The CDR3 contains 14 residues. CDR3: CASSPGTGNQPQHF. CDR3 nucleotides: TGTGCCAGCTCACCGGGGACAGGGAATCAGCCCCAGCATTTT.

Remarks on this clone: An end of the junction does not agree with germline; a read error may underlie this. The chain combines TRBV19 with TRBJ1-2; 8 positions match TRBD1. Looked up from germline, CDR1 is LNHDA and CDR2 is SQIVND (reference sequence). This CDR3 comprises 15 residues. The CDR3 nucleotides are TGTGCCAGTAGTCTAGACCAGACAGGGGTCAATGGCTACACCTTC. This codes for CASSLDQTGVNGYTF.

This clone was detected only once. CDR3 sequence reads: CASSLGYTGNTIYF. CDR3 coding DNA: TGTGCCAGCAGCTTAGGTTACACTGGAAACACCATATATTTT. The rearrangement links TRBV11-2 to TRBJ1-3; D unresolved. The CDR3 consists of 14 residues. V was pared by 1 base and J by 2 bases, with 6 bases between. Germline loops: CDR1 SGHAT, CDR2 FQNNGV.

This chain joins TRBV24-1 and TRBJ2-3; D not certain. Trimming left V 5 bases short and J 6 bases short, with 5 bases between. Per the germline V gene, CDR1 is KGHDR and CDR2 is SFDVKD. The CDR3 has 11 amino acids. CDR3 loop: CATSASDTQYF. The CDR3 DNA sequence: TGTGCCACCAGTGCGTCTGATACGCAGTATTTT.

The J gene is TRBJ2-1, the V gene TRBV19, with D perhaps assigned TRBD1 or TRBD2 (5 bases each). The V and J ends lost 8 bases and 0 bases respectively, with 11 bases between them. The germline V gene has CDR1 LNHDA and CDR2 SQIVND (reference sequence). The CDR3 has 14 residues. CDR3 region: CASGTLSSYNEQFF. For the CDR3, the DNA is TGTGCCAGTGGGACCCTTAGCTCCTACAATGAGCAGTTCTTC.

The gene calls are TRBV27 and TRBJ2-7, with D possibly TRBD1 on 5 matching bases. Deletions cut 2 bases from V and 6 bases from J, with 11 bases between. Germline loops: CDR1 MNHEY, CDR2 SMNVEV (reference sequence). This CDR3 is 13 amino acids long. The CDR3 DNA sequence: TGTGCCAGCAGTTTACACTTAAGGGGCGAGCAGTACTTC. Protein product: CASSLHLRGEQYF.

This clone turned up a few times. The chain carries TRBV21-1 and TRBJ2-2; the table's D call of TRBD2 was not tested on the DNA. TRBV21-1 is described as a pseudogene. The CDR3 consists of 18 residues. CDR3 in DNA: TGTGCCAAGCAACAGAGAACTAGCGAGTTGACGAGTGTCGGGGAGCTGTTTTTT. Translated, it gives CAKQQRTSELTSVGELFF.

The V gene is TRBV5-6, the J gene TRBJ1-2, with TRBD1 matching 9 bases. J lost 4 bases, V lost 2 bases, and 3 bases had no gene match. CDR1 and CDR2 (germline): SGHDT, YYEEEE. The CDR3 consists of 14 residues. The CDR3 region has the DNA TGTGCCAGCAGCTTTAGGGACAGGGTCTATGGCTACACCTTC. Protein product: CASSFRDRVYGYTF.

This chain links TRBV18 with TRBJ1-2, with D perhaps TRBD1 (5 bases). The CDR3 contains 15 residues. The ends were cut back, 3 bases at V and 1 base at J, with 12 bases in the middle. Germline CDR1 is KGHSH and CDR2 is LQKENI. The CDR3 is CASSPDPGSNYGYTF. The DNA of the CDR3 is TGTGCCAGCTCACCTGACCCAGGGAGTAACTATGGCTACACCTTC.

The genes are TRBV7-6 and TRBJ2-7; TRBD1 matches 11 bases. CDR1 SGHVS and CDR2 FNYEAQ come from the germline V gene. V was pared by 5 bases and J by 4 bases, with 7 bases of the junction left unmatched. The CDR3 runs 15 residues. The CDR3 protein is CASSHTGTGGYEQYF. CDR3 DNA sequence: TGTGCCAGCAGCCACACCGGGACAGGGGGTTACGAGCAGTACTTC.

The genes are TRBV28 and TRBJ2-1; D might be TRBD1 (5 bases). Trimming took 7 bases from V and 8 from J, leaving 12 bases between them. Germline assignment: CDR1 MDHEN and CDR2 SYDVKM. CDR3 size: 12 residues. Here the CDR3 reads CASTTPGHEQFF. CDR3 coding DNA: TGTGCCAGCACCACCCCAGGGCATGAGCAGTTCTTC. Full variable domain (outside the CDR3, taken from reference TRBV28 and TRBJ2-1): DVKVTQSSRYLVKRTGEKVFLECVQDMDHENMFWYRQDPGLGLRLIYFSYDVKMKEKGDIPEGYSVSREKKERFSLILESASTNQTSMYLCASTTPGHEQFFGPGTRLTVL.

The V gene is TRBV7-9, the J gene TRBJ1-1, with a possible D match to TRBD1 (6 bases). Looked up from germline, CDR1 is SEHNR and CDR2 is FQNEAQ (reference sequence). V was cut by 1 base and J by 5 bases, with 14 bases left in between. This CDR3 has 15 residues. The CDR3 DNA is TGTGCCAGCAGCTTAGAGGGGGGAAGAGGTACTGAAGCTTTCTTT. It specifies CASSLEGGRGTEAFF.

The chain has TRBV28 and TRBJ2-3; D is possibly TRBD2 (5 bases). V lost 7 bases to trimming and J lost 2 bases, with 19 bases between them. This CDR3 region has 16 residues. Germline CDR1 reads MDHEN; CDR2 reads SYDVKM. The CDR3 region has the DNA TGTGCCAGCACCCAGCATCGGGGTCCTAACACAGATACGCAGTATTTT. It specifies CASTQHRGPNTDTQYF.

The V gene is TRBV7-9, the J gene TRBJ1-1; 7 nucleotides agree with TRBD1. The CDR3 sequence is 15 residues long. Germline CDR1 SEHNR, CDR2 FQNEAQ (reference sequence). The V gene end was trimmed by 4 bases and the J gene end by 1 base; junction bases not matched to a gene: 6. The CDR3 here is CASSYTTGQNTEAFF. CDR3 in DNA: TGTGCCAGCAGCTATACGACAGGGCAGAACACTGAAGCTTTCTTT.

The rearrangement uses TRBV18 and TRBJ2-1, with 7 nucleotides matching TRBD2. With 2 bases clipped from V and 8 bases from J, the junction kept 9 bases outside the gene matches. Germline V gene sequence: CDR1 KGHSH, CDR2 LQKENI. CDR3 length: 15 residues. The CDR3 coding sequence is TGTGCCAGCTCACCAGCAGGACTAGTTGGGGATGAGCAGTTCTTC. It codes for CASSPAGLVGDEQFF. The variable domain in full, completed from reference TRBV18 and TRBJ2-1, reads NAGVMQNPRHLVRRRGQEARLRCSPMKGHSHVYWYRQLPEEGLKFMVYLQKENIIDESGMPKERFSAEFPKEGPSILRIQQVVRGDSAAYFCASSPAGLVGDEQFFGPGTRLTVL.